These 19 T cell receptor beta chains were all obtained from the same sample, sequenced in a study of T cell responses to AZD1222 COVID-19 vaccine. Libraries were prepared by immunoSEQ multiplex PCR; TCRdb keeps only in-frame clonotypes and omits some of them. The data show about 120,000 clones, 70% to 90% seen once. The sequencing here drew on peripheral blood, taken on day 0 of AZD1222 vaccination. The source is an adult in good health.

The chain joins TRBV29-1 to TRBJ1-3; D unresolved. Trimming cost V 7 bases and J 0 bases, with 7 bases left between them. Germline lookup yields CDR1 SQVTM and CDR2 ANQGSEA. The CDR3 is 12 residues long. CDR3 residues: CSAANSGNTIYF. The DNA for the CDR3 is TGCAGCGCAGCAAACTCTGGAAACACCATATATTTT.

J is TRBJ1-1 and V is TRBV3-1 (or the pseudogene TRBV3-2); D gene uncertain. Germline V lookup: CDR1 LGHDT, CDR2 YNNKEL (reference sequence). V was cut by 0 bases and J by 1 base, with 9 bases left in between. This CDR3 has 15 residues. The chain's CDR3 is CASSQDYRGNTEAFF. The CDR3 bases are TGTGCCAGCAGCCAAGATTATCGAGGGAACACTGAAGCTTTCTTT.

The rearrangement joins TRBV6-5 to TRBJ1-3; D not resolved. Trimming shortened V by 2 bases and J by 0 bases, and 11 bases separated the two germline ends. Germline values: CDR1 MNHEY, CDR2 SVGAGI. CDR3 size: 16 residues. The CDR3 sequence is CASSYRGGGSGNTIYF. The CDR3 nucleotides are TGTGCCAGCAGTTACCGCGGAGGAGGCTCTGGAAACACCATATATTTT.

Turning to this clone: Relative to the germline gene, one junction end is altered; a read error may explain this. CDR3 bases: TGTGCCAGCAGCCAAGGGCCGGGTCTACGGGTTTTC. This encodes CASSQGPGLRVF. V is TRBV14 and J is TRBJ2-7, with unresolved D. Germline loops: CDR1 SGHDN, CDR2 FVKESK. This CDR3 is 12 amino acids long.

In this sample, this clone turned up once. The CDR3 DNA reads TGTGCCAGCAGTTCCTTCACAGGGGGACCCGAGGAGCAGTACTTC. Translation gives CASSSFTGGPEEQYF. The chain carries TRBV11-2 and TRBJ2-7; TRBD1 agrees at 8 bases. V lost 6 bases to trimming and J lost 7 bases; unmatched junction nucleotides: 14. This CDR3 spans 15 amino acids. Germline CDR1 and CDR2: SGHAT and FQNNGV.

This chain uses TRBV10-3 with TRBJ1-1; no clear D. The CDR3 spans 12 residues. The germline V gene encodes CDR1 ENHRY and CDR2 SYGVKD. V was cut by 2 bases and J by 7 bases, with 8 bases left in between. CDR3 region: CAISEGISEAFF. CDR3 nucleotide sequence: TGTGCCATCAGTGAGGGAATAAGTGAAGCTTTCTTT.

V and J are TRBV19 and TRBJ2-7; D is unresolved. CDR3 size: 13 residues. Germline V gene data show CDR1 as LNHDA and CDR2 as SQIVND (reference sequence). V lost 5 bases to trimming and J lost 2 bases, with 10 bases between them. In DNA, the CDR3 is TGTGCCAGTAGTTCAACTGATACCTACGAGCAGTACTTC. Its protein is CASSSTDTYEQYF.

This clone was seen only a few times. The rearrangement links TRBV11-3 to TRBJ2-7; D may be TRBD1 (6 bases). The CDR3 has 15 residues. Germline V gene data show CDR1 as SGHNT and CDR2 as YENEEA. With 1 base removed from V and 6 bases from J, the gap between germline ends came to 16 bases. The CDR3 loop is CASSLGGGVKGEQYF. Written as DNA, the CDR3 is TGTGCCAGCAGCTTAGGAGGGGGAGTCAAGGGCGAGCAGTACTTC.

V is TRBV2 and J is TRBJ2-7; 8 bases align to TRBD1. The length of the CDR3 is 14 residues. V was clipped by 4 bases and J by 1 base; unmatched bases: 3. CDR1 and CDR2 (germline): SNHLY, FYNNEI. The CDR3 nucleotides read TGTGCCAGCAGTGGCACAGGGGGTTCCTACGAGCAGTACTTC. Encoded protein: CASSGTGGSYEQYF.

The rearrangement joins TRBV5-5 to TRBJ1-6; D remains unclear. The CDR3 sequence is 14 residues long. Germline CDR1 reads SGHKS; CDR2 reads YYEKEE (reference sequence). Trimming took 4 bases from V and 6 from J, leaving 11 bases between them. The CDR3 sequence is CASSGERGNSPLHF. As DNA, the CDR3 is TGTGCCAGCAGCGGCGAACGGGGTAATTCACCCCTCCACTTT.

This clone has only a few counts. This chain connects TRBV2 to TRBJ2-7; tentative D call: TRBD1 (5 bases). V dropped 8 bases and J dropped 5 bases, with 13 bases sitting between them. The CDR3 consists of 12 residues. Germline assignment: CDR1 SNHLY and CDR2 FYNNEI. The CDR3 DNA reads as TGTGCCAGCCTTAGGCAGGGAAACGAGCAGTACTTC. This sequence encodes CASLRQGNEQYF.

Worth noting for this clone: This same CDR3 is encoded by further DNA sequences in the sample. The J gene is TRBJ1-2, the V gene TRBV6-2 or TRBV6-3; no clear D gene. Trimming pared 4 bases from V and 8 bases from J, leaving 17 bases between. This CDR3 has 14 residues. In germline, CDR1 is MNHEY, CDR2 SVGEGT. In DNA form, the CDR3 reads TGTGCCAGCAGTTGGGTCGGGAAGGCACAAGGCTACACCTTC. Its translation is CASSWVGKAQGYTF.

This rearrangement joins TRBV28 to TRBJ1-2; the match to TRBD1 covers 8 bases. CDR1 MDHEN and CDR2 SYDVKM come from the germline V gene. CDR3 length: 15 amino acids. The V and J ends lost 6 bases and 4 bases, in that order; junction bases with no gene match: 10. The CDR3 is CASSTTAGGSYGYTF. CDR3 DNA: TGTGCCAGCAGCACTACCGCAGGGGGCAGCTATGGCTACACCTTC.

The chain combines TRBV5-6 with TRBJ1-2; D uncertain. V was pared by 0 bases and J by 4 bases, with 13 bases between. The CDR3 sequence is 15 residues long. CDR1 SGHDT and CDR2 YYEEEE come from the germline V gene. CDR3 region: CASSLESHGPYGYTF. DNA of the CDR3: TGTGCCAGCAGCTTGGAGTCCCACGGCCCCTATGGCTACACCTTC.

This chain connects TRBV28 to TRBJ2-1, with a tentative D call TRBD1 (5 bases). The CDR3 consists of 16 residues. Germline CDR1 and CDR2: MDHEN and SYDVKM. Trimming stripped 5 bases from V and 7 bases from J, with 21 bases between. The CDR3, as DNA: TGTGCCAGCAGTCCCAGGCTCTTGGCAGGGATTAATGAGCAGTTCTTC. Translation gives CASSPRLLAGINEQFF.

This chain connects TRBV11-3 to TRBJ2-1, with D possibly being TRBD2 (7 bases). The V gene lost 8 bases and the J gene lost 7 bases, with 21 bases spanning the gap. The CDR3 sequence is 15 residues long. Germline V gene lookup returns CDR1 SGHNT and CDR2 YENEEA. CDR3 nucleotide sequence: TGTGCCAGCCGGCGGAGGGGGGGGATGTCGAATGAGCAGTTCTTC. Its translation: CASRRRGGMSNEQFF.

V usage is TRBV7-8 and J usage is TRBJ1-5; 7 bases line up with TRBD1. Germline V lookup: CDR1 SGHVS, CDR2 FQNEAQ. The J segment lost 3 bases and the V segment lost 3 bases, leaving 2 bases of the junction unmatched. This CDR3 comprises 14 residues. In DNA, the CDR3 is TGTGCCAGCAGCTTCGGACAGGCCAATCAGCCCCAGCATTTT. It specifies CASSFGQANQPQHF.

This chain uses TRBV28 with TRBJ1-1; possible D gene TRBD1, 5 bases. Between the trimmed V and J ends, which lost 6 bases and 8 bases, there was a span of 16 bases. The germline CDR1 and CDR2 sequences are MDHEN and SYDVKM. This CDR3 is 13 amino acids long. In DNA form, the CDR3 reads TGTGCCAGCAGCGTAAGACGGGGGACGGAAGCTTTCTTT. This encodes CASSVRRGTEAFF. The whole variable domain, filled in from reference TRBV28 and TRBJ1-1, reads DVKVTQSSRYLVKRTGEKVFLECVQDMDHENMFWYRQDPGLGLRLIYFSYDVKMKEKGDIPEGYSVSREKKERFSLILESASTNQTSMYLCASSVRRGTEAFFGQGTRLTVV.

This chain uses TRBV28 with TRBJ1-4, with 7 bases aligning to TRBD1. From germline, CDR1 is MDHEN and CDR2 SYDVKM. The CDR3 totals 16 residues. V lost 5 bases, J lost 4 bases, and 10 bases stayed unmatched. The CDR3 bases are TGTGCCAGCAGTCAAGTACGGGACAGTTTTAATGAAAAACTGTTTTTT. It specifies CASSQVRDSFNEKLFF.